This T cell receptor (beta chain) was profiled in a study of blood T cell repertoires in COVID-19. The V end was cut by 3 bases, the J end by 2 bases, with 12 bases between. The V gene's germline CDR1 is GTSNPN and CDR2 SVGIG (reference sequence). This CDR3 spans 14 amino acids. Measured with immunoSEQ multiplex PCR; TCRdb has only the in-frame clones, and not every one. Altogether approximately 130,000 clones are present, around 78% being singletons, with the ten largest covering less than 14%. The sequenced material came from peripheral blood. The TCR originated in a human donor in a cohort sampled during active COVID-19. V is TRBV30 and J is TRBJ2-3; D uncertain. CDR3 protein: CAWRWRISTDTQYF. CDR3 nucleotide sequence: TGTGCCTGGAGATGGCGGATATCCACAGATACGCAGTATTTT. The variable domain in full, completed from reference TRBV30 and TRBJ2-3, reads SQTIHQWPATLVQPVGSPLSLECTVEGTSNPNLYWYRQAAGRGLQLLFYSVGIGQISSEVPQNLSASRPQDRQFILSSKKLLLSDSGFYLCAWRWRISTDTQYFGPGTRLTVL.